The 15 T cell receptor beta chains below were found in one sample sequenced in a study of regulatory T cells in long-lasting Graves disease. Both iRepertoire HTBI primers and Arm-PCR of CDR3 regions were used to build the TCR beta libraries. TCRdb recomputed calls from the multiplex PCR reads with MiXCR, one row per CDR3 protein. The data contain almost 450,000 distinct CDR3 sequences, about a sixth of them singletons. Described time point: newly diagnosed GD, antithyroid drugs for less than 3 months. The TCR library was made from RNA that had been extracted from PBMCs in TRIzol. The sample also formed part of further work on T cells in Graves' hyperthyroidism and ophthalmopathy.

Specimen: peripheral blood mononuclear cells (PBMCs), collected at new diagnosis, from a patient treated with antithyroid drugs. These TCRs come from a woman between 25 and 40 years old with Graves disease.

In this sample, this clonotype turned up a few times. V and J are TRBV6-2 or TRBV6-3 and TRBJ1-1; a weak D match, TRBD1 (6 bases). The V gene lost 5 bases and the J gene lost 4 bases, with 14 bases spanning the gap. The germline gives CDR1 MNHEY, CDR2 SVGEGT. This CDR3 has 14 residues. Written as DNA, the CDR3 is TGTGCCAGCAGTGTAAGGGGGGTGAGCACTGAAGCTTTCTTT. Translated: CASSVRGVSTEAFF.

In its sample, this clonotype was seen a few times. The chain is built from TRBV20-1 and TRBJ1-1, with D hard to call. The germline CDR1 and CDR2 sequences are DFQATT and SNEGSKA (reference sequence). V was trimmed by 3 bases and J by 4 bases, leaving 18 bases between them. This CDR3 has 15 residues. CDR3 nucleotide sequence: TGCAGTGCTAGTGTCCTAGGGTACGAGGGCACTGAAGCTTTCTTT. Translation gives CSASVLGYEGTEAFF.

This clonotype was found many times. The rearrangement joins TRBV12-3 or TRBV12-4 to TRBJ2-3; 10 bases align to TRBD2. After removal of 8 bases from V and 4 bases from J, the junction contained 12 bases not matched to a gene. The CDR3 totals 16 residues. The CDR3 here is CASFSPGLAISDTQYF. For the CDR3, the DNA is TGTGCCAGCTTTTCTCCGGGACTAGCGATCTCAGATACGCAGTATTTT.

This clonotype was seen repeatedly, ten times or more. The V call is TRBV18, the J call TRBJ1-4; TRBD1 is a possible D gene (6 bases). Trimming removed 3 bases at V and 8 bases at J, with 19 bases between. CDR3 size: 16 residues. The germline V gene encodes CDR1 KGHSH and CDR2 LQKENI. The CDR3 protein is CASSPPEPGQREKLFF. The CDR3 nucleotides are TGTGCCAGCTCACCTCCTGAACCGGGACAACGGGAAAAACTGTTTTTT.

This clonotype was counted ten times or more. The CDR3 nucleotides are TGCAGTGCTAGTGGGGGGGTTGTCCTTGATACGCAGTATTTT. Encoded protein: CSASGGVVLDTQYF. The chain links TRBV20-1 to TRBJ2-3, with 7 positions matching TRBD2. Germline loops: CDR1 DFQATT, CDR2 SNEGSKA (reference sequence). Unmatched junction bases numbered 9, after V lost 3 bases and J lost 6 bases. This CDR3 has 14 amino acids.

The chain carries TRBV5-4 and TRBJ1-2, with 8 bases matching TRBD1. The CDR3 length is 15 residues. The germline gives CDR1 SGHNT, CDR2 YYREEE (reference sequence). The junction had 11 bases not matched to a gene; V was cut back by 4 bases and J by 6 bases. The CDR3 DNA sequence: TGTGCCAGCAGCGTAAGGGACAGGAGTCCTGATGGCTACACCTTC. Residues: CASSVRDRSPDGYTF.

This sequence joins TRBV6-1 and TRBJ2-1; a possible D gene is TRBD2 (5 bases). Per the germline V gene, CDR1 is MNHNS and CDR2 is SASEGT. The CDR3 is made up of 18 amino acids. Trimming removed 9 bases from V and 6 bases from J, with 30 bases in between. This CDR3 is CASRWAAERREFTNEQFF. For the CDR3, the DNA is TGTGCCAGTCGGTGGGCAGCGGAGAGAAGGGAGTTTACCAATGAGCAGTTCTTC.

This chain uses TRBV6-1 with TRBJ2-3; 9 nucleotides align to TRBD2. With V trimmed by 1 base and J by 5 bases, 7 bases remained unmatched. The CDR3 runs to 16 residues. Germline values: CDR1 MNHNS, CDR2 SASEGT. CDR3 sequence reads: CASSEVDSGSRDTQYF. The CDR3 nucleotides read TGTGCCAGCAGTGAAGTTGATAGCGGGAGTAGAGATACGCAGTATTTT.

This chain links TRBV7-2 with TRBJ2-2; maybe TRBD1 (5 bases). Trimming removed 5 bases from V and 4 bases from J, with 14 bases in between. The CDR3 spans 15 residues. Germline CDR1 and CDR2: SGHTA and FQGNSA. The chain's CDR3 is CASSPRRQGTGELFF. CDR3 nucleotides: TGTGCCAGCAGCCCGCGGCGGCAGGGCACCGGGGAGCTGTTTTTT.

In this sample, this clonotype turned up many times. The V and J genes are TRBV20-1 and TRBJ2-5; D is unresolved. This CDR3 has 11 amino acids. Per the germline V gene, CDR1 is DFQATT and CDR2 is SNEGSKA (reference sequence). The V end lost 6 bases, the J end lost 5 bases, and 10 bases lay between the germline ends. As DNA, the CDR3 is TGCAGTGCCTCACGGGTGGAGACCCAGTACTTC. It encodes CSASRVETQYF.

This clonotype was detected many times. For the CDR3, the DNA is TGTGCCAGCAGTTTGGGGGTTGGGGCCAACGTCCTGACTTTC. Its protein product is CASSLGVGANVLTF. The genes are TRBV28 and TRBJ2-6; possibly TRBD1 or TRBD2 for D (5 bases each). Trimming pared 3 bases from V and 3 bases from J, leaving 6 bases between. Germline assignment: CDR1 MDHEN and CDR2 SYDVKM. The CDR3 contains 14 residues.

The V gene is TRBV4-2, the J gene TRBJ2-3; 7 bases align to TRBD2. The tail of the sequence fits TRBJ2-7 better, so the J call may be wrong. Per germline, CDR1 LGHNA and CDR2 YNFKEQ. This CDR3 is built from 16 residues. The CDR3, as DNA: TGTGCCAGCAGCCAGGACGTGACTAGCAGTACCTACGAGCAGTACTTC. This encodes CASSQDVTSSTYEQYF.

This clonotype was seen repeatedly, ten times or more. The V and J genes are TRBV2 and TRBJ1-5; 8 nucleotides line up with TRBD1. V was clipped by 6 bases and J by 7 bases; unmatched bases: 5. The germline V gene encodes CDR1 SNHLY and CDR2 FYNNEI. This CDR3 has 13 residues. CDR3 nucleotide sequence: TGTGCCAGCAGAGAACAGGGGGGACAGCCCCAGCATTTT. It translates to CASREQGGQPQHF.

This clonotype occurred once. This chain uses TRBV20-1 with TRBJ1-1; D not certain. The V end was cut by 4 bases, the J end by 7 bases, with 13 bases between. There are 12 residues in the CDR3. Germline loops: CDR1 DFQATT, CDR2 SNEGSKA (reference sequence). CDR3 sequence (DNA): TGCAGTGCTAAATCGGCAGTTCGTGAAGCTTTCTTT. Translation gives CSAKSAVREAFF.

This clonotype was observed at least ten times. V gene TRBV20-1 combines with J gene TRBJ2-5, with a weak D call TRBD2 (6 bases). The germline V gene encodes CDR1 DFQATT and CDR2 SNEGSKA (reference sequence). The V and J ends lost 1 base and 1 base respectively, with 10 bases between them. The CDR3 contains 14 residues. The CDR3 reads CSARVLRGQETQYF. The CDR3 DNA reads as TGCAGTGCTAGAGTATTGCGGGGCCAAGAGACCCAGTACTTC.